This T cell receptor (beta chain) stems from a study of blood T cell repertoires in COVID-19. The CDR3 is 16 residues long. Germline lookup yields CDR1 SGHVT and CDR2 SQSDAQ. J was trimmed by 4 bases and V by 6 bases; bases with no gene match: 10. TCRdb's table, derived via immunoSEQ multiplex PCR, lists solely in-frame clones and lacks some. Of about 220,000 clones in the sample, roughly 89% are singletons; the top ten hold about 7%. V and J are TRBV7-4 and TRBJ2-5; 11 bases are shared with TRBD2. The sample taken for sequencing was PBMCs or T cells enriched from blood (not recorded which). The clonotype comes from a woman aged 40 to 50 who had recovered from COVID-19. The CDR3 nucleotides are TGTGCCAGCAGACCCGTCTCTAGCGGGAGGAGAGAGACCCAGTACTTC. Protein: CASRPVSSGRRETQYF.